The rows below give T cell receptor beta chains drawn from one sample of a study of cytotoxic CD8 clonotypes in ibrutinib-treated CLL. Profiling relied on immunoSEQ multiplex PCR, and the TCRdb table lists in-frame clones only, not all of them. The sample has tens of thousands of clones; roughly 65% are singletons. The sequencing used PBMCs, collected after 24 months of ibrutinib treatment. Every receptor here comes from a human donor with chronic lymphocytic leukemia. The conserved cysteine and the conserved F or W are not part of the CDR3 here. Fields, in order: CDR3 length, V gene, CDR3 protein.

12 | TRBV9 | ASSVGPGRETQY
10 | TRBV4-2 | ASRAGDYGYT
13 | TRBV19 | ASTDRGSENTEAF
12 | TRBV10-2 | ASSESGRIGTQY
12 | TRBV5-1 | ASSLHRLNTEAF
15 | TRBV18 | ASSPRLIEKLNSPLH
13 | TRBV4-2 | ASSQEGKLGNTIY
13 | TRBV19 | ASRRGEGPGGGYT
11 | TRBV7-9 | ASSLGRGGAQF
12 | TRBV27 | ASSFSGEGHEQY
12 | TRBV7-9 | ASSYRGGQGEAF
12 | TRBV6-6 | ASTSGGSNYGYT
8 | TRBV20-1 | SASEDTQY
14 | TRBV27 | ASSPITGLVKNIQY
10 | TRBV29-1 | SVDRGEESQY
10 | TRBV27 | ASSLGDGLYT
13 | TRBV11-1 | ASGEGYSYNSPLH
12 | TRBV5-4 | ASSSKTVTDTQY
11 | TRBV27 | ASSPPYIDTQY
11 | TRBV2 | ASSATGHTEAF
10 | TRBV5-1 | ASRLGTYEQY
13 | TRBV15 | ATSRDWQSTYGYT
12 | TRBV5-4 | ASSLEGANYGYT
14 | TRBV5-4 | ASSLVGGTSGNTIY
13 | TRBV4-1 | ASSPRQGASYGYT
13 | TRBV11-2 | ASSPGTSTSNEQF
12 | TRBV10-3 | AISEVNSNQPQH
10 | TRBV29-1 | SVTRTSEDYT
12 | TRBV5-4 | ASSQTRISGTQY
14 | TRBV27 | ASSYRAGEPYNEQF
12 | TRBV5-4 | ASSLEGFNSPLH
11 | TRBV27 | ASSAGGISPLH
13 | TRBV11-2 | ASSFWGGKYNEQF
11 | TRBV11-2 | ASSLGQPNEQF
14 | TRBV18 | ASSPTGQGQGQPQH
15 | TRBV15 | ATSTRRRGTVNEKLF
12 | TRBV9 | ASSVVGTRYGYT
12 | TRBV9 | ASSAGTIQETQY
14 | TRBV11-2 | ASSSRLRETGNTIY
13 | TRBV15 | ATSRAGAVNYGYT
11 | TRBV7-9 | ASSLLAGLEQF
11 | TRBV9 | ASSLGPSPEAF
15 | TRBV4-1 | ASSQDHRGLAYNEQF
12 | TRBV10-2 | ASSSGTAQETQY
9 | TRBV12-5 | ASGLNYEQY
13 | TRBV27 | ASKYEGGRAYGYT
14 | TRBV11-2 | ASSLGFGTRYNEQF
13 | TRBV5-4 | ASSPDRGANTEAF